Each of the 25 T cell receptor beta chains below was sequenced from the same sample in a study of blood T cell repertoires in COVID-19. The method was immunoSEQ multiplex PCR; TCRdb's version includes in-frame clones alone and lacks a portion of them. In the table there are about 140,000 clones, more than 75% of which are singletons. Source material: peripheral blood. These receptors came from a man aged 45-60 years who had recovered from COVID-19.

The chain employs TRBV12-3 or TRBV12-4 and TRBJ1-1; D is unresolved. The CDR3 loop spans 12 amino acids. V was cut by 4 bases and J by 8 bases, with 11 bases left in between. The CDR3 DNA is TGTGCCAGCAGTTCCCCCAGTTTAGAAGCTTTCTTT. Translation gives CASSSPSLEAFF.

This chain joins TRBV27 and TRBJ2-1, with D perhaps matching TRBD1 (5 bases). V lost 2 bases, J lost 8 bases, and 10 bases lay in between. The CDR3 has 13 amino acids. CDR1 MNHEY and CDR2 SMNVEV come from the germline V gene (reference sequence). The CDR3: CASSLATGYEQFF. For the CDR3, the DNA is TGTGCCAGCAGTTTAGCCACAGGTTATGAGCAGTTCTTC.

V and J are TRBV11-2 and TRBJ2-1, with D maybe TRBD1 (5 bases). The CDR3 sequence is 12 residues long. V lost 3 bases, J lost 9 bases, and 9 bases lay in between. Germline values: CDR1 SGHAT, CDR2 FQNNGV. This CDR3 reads CASSLGQSEQFF. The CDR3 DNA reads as TGTGCCAGCAGCTTGGGGCAAAGTGAGCAGTTCTTC. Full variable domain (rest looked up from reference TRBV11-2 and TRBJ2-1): EAGVAQSPRYKIIEKRQSVAFWCNPISGHATLYWYQQILGQGPKLLIQFQNNGVVDDSQLPKDRFSAERLKGVDSTLKIQPAKLEDSAVYLCASSLGQSEQFFGPGTRLTVL.

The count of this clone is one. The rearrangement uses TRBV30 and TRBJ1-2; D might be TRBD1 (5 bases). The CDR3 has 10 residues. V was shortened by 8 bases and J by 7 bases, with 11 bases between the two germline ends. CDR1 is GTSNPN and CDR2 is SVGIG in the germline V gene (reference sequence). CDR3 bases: TGTGCCAGAAGGACACTTGGCTACACCTTC. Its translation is CARRTLGYTF.

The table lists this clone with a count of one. CDR3 in amino acids: CASSKGQGAIQPQHF. The CDR3 coding sequence is TGTGCCAGTAGCAAGGGACAGGGGGCGATTCAGCCCCAGCATTTT. This rearrangement joins TRBV19 to TRBJ1-5; 12 bases fit TRBD1. Germline assignment: CDR1 LNHDA and CDR2 SQIVND (reference sequence). The CDR3 sequence is 15 residues long. Losses at the gene ends were 6 bases for V and 6 bases for J; bases not matched to a gene: 6.

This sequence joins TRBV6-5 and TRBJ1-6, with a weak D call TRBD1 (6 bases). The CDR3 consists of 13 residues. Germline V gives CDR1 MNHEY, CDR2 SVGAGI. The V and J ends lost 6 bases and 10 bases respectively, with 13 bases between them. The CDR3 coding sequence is TGTGCCAGCAGGCCAGGGGTCGTGTCACCCCTCCACTTT. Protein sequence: CASRPGVVSPLHF.

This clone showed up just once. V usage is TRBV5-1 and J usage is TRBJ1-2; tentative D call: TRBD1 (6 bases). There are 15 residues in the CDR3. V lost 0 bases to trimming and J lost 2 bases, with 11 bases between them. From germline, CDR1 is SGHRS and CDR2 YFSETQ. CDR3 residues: CASSLDRETNYGYTF. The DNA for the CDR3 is TGCGCCAGCAGCTTGGACAGGGAAACAAACTATGGCTACACCTTC.

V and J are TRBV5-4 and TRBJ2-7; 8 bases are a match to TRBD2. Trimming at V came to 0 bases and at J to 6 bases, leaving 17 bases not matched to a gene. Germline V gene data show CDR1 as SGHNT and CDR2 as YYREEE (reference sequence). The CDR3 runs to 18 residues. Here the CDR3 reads CASSLEPGGGSSVPEQYF. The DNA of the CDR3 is TGTGCCAGCAGCTTGGAGCCCGGCGGGGGGTCTTCTGTCCCCGAGCAGTACTTC. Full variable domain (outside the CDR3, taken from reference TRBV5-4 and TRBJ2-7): ETGVTQSPTHLIKTRGQQVTLRCSSQSGHNTVSWYQQALGQGPQFIFQYYREEENGRGNFPPRFSGLQFPNYSSELNVNALELDDSALYLCASSLEPGGGSSVPEQYFGPGTRLTVT.

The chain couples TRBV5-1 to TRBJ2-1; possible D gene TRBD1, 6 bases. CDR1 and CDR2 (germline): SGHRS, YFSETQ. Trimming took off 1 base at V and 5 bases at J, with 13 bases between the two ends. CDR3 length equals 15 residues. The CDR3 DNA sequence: TGCGCCAGCAGCTTGAACGGGCAGGGGAACAATGAGCAGTTCTTC. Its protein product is CASSLNGQGNNEQFF.

The CDR3 here is CASSLVDLAGYEQFF. The CDR3 DNA reads as TGCGCCAGCAGCTTGGTTGACTTGGCGGGTTATGAGCAGTTCTTC. V is TRBV5-1 and J is TRBJ2-1, with D possibly being TRBD2 (5 bases). V lost 0 bases to trimming and J lost 8 bases, with 15 bases between them. The germline V gene has CDR1 SGHRS and CDR2 YFSETQ. The CDR3 totals 15 residues. Full variable domain (rest looked up from reference TRBV5-1 and TRBJ2-1): KAGVTQTPRYLIKTRGQQVTLSCSPISGHRSVSWYQQTPGQGLQFLFEYFSETQRNKGNFPGRFSGRQFSNSRSEMNVSTLELGDSALYLCASSLVDLAGYEQFFGPGTRLTVL.

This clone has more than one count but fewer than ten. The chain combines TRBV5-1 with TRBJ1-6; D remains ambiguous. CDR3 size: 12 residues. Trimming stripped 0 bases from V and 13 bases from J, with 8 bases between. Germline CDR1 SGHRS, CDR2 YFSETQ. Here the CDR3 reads CASSLDKFPLHF. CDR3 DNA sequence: TGCGCCAGCAGCTTGGACAAGTTTCCCCTCCACTTT.

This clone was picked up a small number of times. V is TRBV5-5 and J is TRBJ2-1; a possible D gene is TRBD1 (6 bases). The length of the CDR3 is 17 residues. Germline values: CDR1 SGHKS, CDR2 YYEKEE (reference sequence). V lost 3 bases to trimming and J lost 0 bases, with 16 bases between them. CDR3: CASSSQRTESSYNEQFF. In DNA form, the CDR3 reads TGTGCCAGCAGCTCCCAGCGGACAGAGAGCTCCTACAATGAGCAGTTCTTC.

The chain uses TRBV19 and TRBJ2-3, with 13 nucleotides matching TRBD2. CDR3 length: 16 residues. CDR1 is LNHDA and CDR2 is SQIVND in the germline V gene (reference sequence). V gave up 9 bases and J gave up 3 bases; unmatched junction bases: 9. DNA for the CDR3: TGTGCCAGCCCCTTAAAACTAGCGGGGGGGACAGATACGCAGTATTTT. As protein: CASPLKLAGGTDTQYF.

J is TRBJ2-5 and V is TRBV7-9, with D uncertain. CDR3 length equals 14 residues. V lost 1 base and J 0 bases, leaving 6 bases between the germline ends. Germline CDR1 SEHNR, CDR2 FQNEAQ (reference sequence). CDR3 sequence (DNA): TGTGCCAGCAGCTTAGGCAGTAACCAAGAGACCCAGTACTTC. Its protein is CASSLGSNQETQYF.

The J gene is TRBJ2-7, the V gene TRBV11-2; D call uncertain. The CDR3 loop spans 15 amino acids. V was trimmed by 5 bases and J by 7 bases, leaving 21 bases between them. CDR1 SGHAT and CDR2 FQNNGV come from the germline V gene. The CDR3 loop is CASSPVSSLPWEQYF. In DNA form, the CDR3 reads TGTGCCAGCAGCCCCGTGAGCTCTCTCCCTTGGGAGCAGTACTTC.

CDR3 residues: CASSLQGASEKLFF. The CDR3 nucleotides are TGTGCCAGCAGCCTCCAGGGGGCGAGTGAAAAACTGTTTTTT. The chain is built from TRBV14 and TRBJ1-4; 8 nucleotides agree with TRBD1. The CDR3 has 14 amino acids. Germline CDR1 and CDR2: SGHDN and FVKESK. V gave up 4 bases and J gave up 7 bases; unmatched junction bases: 5.

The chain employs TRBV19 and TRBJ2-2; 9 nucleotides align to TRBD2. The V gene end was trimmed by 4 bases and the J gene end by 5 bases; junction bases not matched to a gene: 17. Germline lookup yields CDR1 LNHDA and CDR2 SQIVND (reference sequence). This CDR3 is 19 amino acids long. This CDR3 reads CASSNPSGDDYVGTGELFF. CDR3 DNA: TGTGCCAGTAGTAACCCTAGCGGGGACGACTACGTTGGAACCGGGGAGCTGTTTTTT.

This CDR3 reads CATTYTGSGDTEAFF. The DNA of the CDR3 is TGTGCCACCACCTACACAGGGTCAGGGGACACTGAAGCTTTCTTT. The chain recombines TRBV3-1 (or the pseudogene TRBV3-2) with TRBJ1-1, with D perhaps matching TRBD1 (6 bases). The CDR3 is 15 amino acids. V lost 10 bases to trimming and J lost 3 bases, with 21 bases between them. CDR1 is LGHDT, CDR2 YNNKEL, per germline (reference sequence).

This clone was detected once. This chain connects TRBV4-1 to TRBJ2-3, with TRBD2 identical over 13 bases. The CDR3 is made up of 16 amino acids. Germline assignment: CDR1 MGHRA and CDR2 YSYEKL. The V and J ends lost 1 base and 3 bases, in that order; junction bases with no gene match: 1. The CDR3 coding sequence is TGCGCCAGCAGCCAAGGGGGACTAGCGGGGACAGATACGCAGTATTTT. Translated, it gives CASSQGGLAGTDTQYF.

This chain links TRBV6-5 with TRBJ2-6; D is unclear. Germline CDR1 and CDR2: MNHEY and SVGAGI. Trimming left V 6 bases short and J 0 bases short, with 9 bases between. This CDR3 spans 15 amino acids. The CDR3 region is CASRISHSGANVLTF. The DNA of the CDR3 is TGTGCCAGCAGAATTTCACACTCTGGGGCCAACGTCCTGACTTTC.

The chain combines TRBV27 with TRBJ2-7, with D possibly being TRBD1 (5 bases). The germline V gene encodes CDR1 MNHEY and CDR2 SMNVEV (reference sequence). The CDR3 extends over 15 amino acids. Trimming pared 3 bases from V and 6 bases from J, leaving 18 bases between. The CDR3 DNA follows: TGTGCCAGCAGTTTTATCGGTAGTCAGGGCACCGAGCAGTACTTC. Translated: CASSFIGSQGTEQYF.

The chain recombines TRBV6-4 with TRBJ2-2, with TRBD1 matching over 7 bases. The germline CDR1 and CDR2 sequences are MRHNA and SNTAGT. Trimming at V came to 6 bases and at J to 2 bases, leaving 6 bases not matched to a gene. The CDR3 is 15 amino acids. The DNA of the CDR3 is TGTGCCAGCAGCCCCGGGACAGTAAACACCGGGGAGCTGTTTTTT. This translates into CASSPGTVNTGELFF.

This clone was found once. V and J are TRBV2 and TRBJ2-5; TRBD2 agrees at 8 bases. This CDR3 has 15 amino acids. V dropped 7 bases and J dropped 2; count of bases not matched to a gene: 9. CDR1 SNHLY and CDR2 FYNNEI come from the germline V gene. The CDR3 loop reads CASTPLRGAQETQYF. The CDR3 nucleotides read TGTGCCAGCACTCCGCTGCGGGGGGCTCAAGAGACCCAGTACTTC. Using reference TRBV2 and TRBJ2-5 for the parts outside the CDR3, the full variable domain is EPEVTQTPSHQVTQMGQEVILRCVPISNHLYFYWYRQILGQKVEFLVSFYNNEISEKSEIFDDQFSVERPDGSNFTLKIRSTKLEDSAMYFCASTPLRGAQETQYFGPGTRLLVL.

CDR3 coding DNA: TGTGCCAGCAGCTTAGATCCCCTCCGGGAGGCCTACAATGAGCAGTTCTTC. Translating gives CASSLDPLREAYNEQFF. The chain employs TRBV11-3 and TRBJ2-1, with 7 bases aligning to TRBD2. V trimming: 0 bases; J trimming: 2 bases; junction bases outside the gene matches: 7. The CDR3 length is 17 residues. CDR1 and CDR2 (germline): SGHNT, YENEEA.

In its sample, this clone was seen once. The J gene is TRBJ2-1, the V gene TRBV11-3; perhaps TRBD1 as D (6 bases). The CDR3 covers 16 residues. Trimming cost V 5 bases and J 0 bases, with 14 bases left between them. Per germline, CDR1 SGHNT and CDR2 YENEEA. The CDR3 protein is CASSPRQESSYNEQFF. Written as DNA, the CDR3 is TGTGCCAGCAGCCCCCGACAGGAAAGCTCCTACAATGAGCAGTTCTTC.